A selection of T cell receptor beta chains follows, all from one sample in a study of Ad26.COV2.S vaccination and SARS-CoV-2 variants. Assay used: immunoSEQ multiplex PCR; TCRdb lists only in-frame clones, some missing. The sample shows around 500,000 clones, roughly 87% of them seen only once. The input for sequencing was peripheral blood, taken in a trial of Ad26.COV2.S vaccine versus placebo. The receptor source for this set is a person aged 18-65 years who received the Ad26.COV2.S COVID-19 vaccine or a placebo. Each CDR3 is given with its conserved first and last residue. The D gene is left open where the match is weak. Clone size is given for some rows only: seen once, a few or many times, or a class if the clone is expanded.

J gene | clone size | V gene | D gene | CDR3 length | CDR3 DNA | CDR3 protein
TRBJ1-1 | . | TRBV4-3 | . | 16 | TGCGCCAGCAGCCAATCGCACCGTCGGGAGAACACTGAAGCTTTCTTT | CASSQSHRRENTEAFF
TRBJ2-5 | . | TRBV25-1 | . | 15 | TGTGCCAGCAGTGAATACGGGGGCTTACAAGAGACCCAGTACTTC | CASSEYGGLQETQYF
TRBJ2-7 | . | TRBV15 | TRBD1 | 15 | TGTGCCACCAGCGACCCGGGACAGGGGATATACGAGCAGTACTTC | CATSDPGQGIYEQYF
TRBJ2-7 | . | TRBV27 | TRBD1 | 14 | TGTGCCAGCAGTTCCGACAGGGGGCGATACGAGCAGTACTTC | CASSSDRGRYEQYF
TRBJ1-5 | once | TRBV19 | TRBD1 | 16 | TGTGCCAGTACCGGACAGGGACCTTATAGCAATCAGCCCCAGCATTTT | CASTGQGPYSNQPQHF
TRBJ1-6 | . | TRBV24-1 | TRBD1 | 16 | TGTGCCACCACCGACAGGGTCGAGGTAGATAATTCACCCCTCCACTTT | CATTDRVEVDNSPLHF
TRBJ2-7 | . | TRBV2 | . | 16 | TGTGCCAGCAGTGCCAAAGGCGGCCCAGCCCCCTACGAGCAGTACTTC | CASSAKGGPAPYEQYF
TRBJ2-7 | . | TRBV4-1 | TRBD1 | 21 | TGCGCCAGCAGCCGAACTGGGACAGGGACGGTTGGGGGCTTAGGCAACTACGAGCAGTACTTC | CASSRTGTGTVGGLGNYEQYF
TRBJ2-7 | . | TRBV4-1 | TRBD2 | 17 | TGCGCCAGCAGCCAAGCCCTAGCGGGAGGAACAACCTACGAGCAGTACTTC | CASSQALAGGTTYEQYF
TRBJ2-7 | . | TRBV19 | TRBD1 | 16 | TGTGCCAGTAGTGGTACCCGGGACAGGGGGTCCTACGAGCAGTACTTC | CASSGTRDRGSYEQYF
TRBJ2-1 | . | TRBV6-1 | . | 14 | TGTGCCAGCAGTGAAATAACTATTTACAATGAGCAGTTCTTC | CASSEITIYNEQFF
TRBJ2-7 | . | TRBV4-1 | TRBD1 | 17 | TGCGCCAGCAGGAAAAAACAGGGGGCCAACGATGTCTACGAGCAGTACTTC | CASRKKQGANDVYEQYF
TRBJ2-2 | . | TRBV3-1/TRBV3-2 | TRBD2 | 19 | TGTGCCAGCAGCCAACGCCCTATTGGCGGGGGGTCGAACACCGGGGAGCTGTTTTTT | CASSQRPIGGGSNTGELFF
TRBJ1-1 | . | TRBV7-8 | . | 13 | TGTGCCAGCAGCTTCGGGGCCTCCGAGGTAGCTTTCTTT | CASSFGASEVAFF
TRBJ2-2 | . | TRBV30 | TRBD1 | 16 | TGTGCCTGGAATCACGGGGACAGGGGGTCGAGCGGGGAGCTGTTTTTT | CAWNHGDRGSSGELFF
TRBJ2-2 | once | TRBV30 | . | 12 | TGTGCCTGGATGGGACTCACCGGGGAGCTGTTTTTT | CAWMGLTGELFF
TRBJ1-1 | . | TRBV11-2 | . | 14 | TGTGCCAGCAGCTCTCCCCACAGCGGGGCTAAAGCTTTCTTT | CASSSPHSGAKAFF
TRBJ1-4 | . | TRBV19 | . | 11 | TGTGCCAGTAGTATCTATGAAAAACTGTTTTTT | CASSIYEKLFF
TRBJ1-2 | . | TRBV28 | . | 16 | TGTGCCAGCAGTTTAAGGGGGATGAGGGCTAACTATGGCTACACCTTC | CASSLRGMRANYGYTF
TRBJ2-7 | . | TRBV27 | . | 14 | TGTGCCAGCAAATTCCAGGGATTTTCCTACGAGCAGTACTTC | CASKFQGFSYEQYF
TRBJ2-7 | . | TRBV6-2/TRBV6-3 | . | 10 | TGTGCCAGCAGTTACAAGGGGAGGTACTTC | CASSYKGRYF
TRBJ1-4 | . | TRBV4-1 | . | 15 | TGCGCCAGCGGGGCCGTCGACAGTTCTAATGAAAAACTGTTTTTT | CASGAVDSSNEKLFF
TRBJ1-5 | . | TRBV5-6 | . | 15 | TGTGCCAGCAGCTTGCAGGGTTTGGGCAATCAGCCCCAGCATTTT | CASSLQGLGNQPQHF
TRBJ2-3 | . | TRBV18 | . | 14 | TGTGCCAGCTCACCACCTTATCGCACAGATACGCAGTATTTT | CASSPPYRTDTQYF
TRBJ1-1 | . | TRBV6-6 | . | 13 | TGTGCCAGCAGAACCGGGGCGAACACTGAAGCTTTCTTT | CASRTGANTEAFF
TRBJ2-1 | . | TRBV7-8 | . | 16 | TGTGCCAGCAGCCGCGAGCGCCAGGTCTCCTACAATGAGCAGTTCTTC | CASSRERQVSYNEQFF
TRBJ1-1 | . | TRBV6-5 | . | 15 | TGTGCCAGCAGTTACTCGACCCAGGGTAACACTGAAGCTTTCTTT | CASSYSTQGNTEAFF
TRBJ2-3 | . | TRBV27 | TRBD2 | 18 | TGTGCCAGCAGTTTTCGGACCCCCGGGACTAGTTCTAGAGATACGCAGTATTTT | CASSFRTPGTSSRDTQYF
TRBJ1-2 | . | TRBV5-1 | TRBD1 | 14 | TGCGCCAGCAGCCTGGACAGGGGGCTGGAAGGCTACACCTTC | CASSLDRGLEGYTF
TRBJ2-3 | . | TRBV24-1 | TRBD1 | 13 | TGTGCCACCGAGGGACAGGGGTCAGATACGCAGTATTTT | CATEGQGSDTQYF
TRBJ2-4 | . | TRBV12-2 | . | 21 | TGTGCAAGTCGCTTAGTAGATTCCGGGCACCTTCGAGGTATAGCCAAAAACATTCAGTACTTC | CASRLVDSGHLRGIAKNIQYF
TRBJ1-1 | . | TRBV6-6 | . | 12 | TGTGCCACCTTAACAGGGATCACTGAAGCTTTCTTT | CATLTGITEAFF
TRBJ2-1 | . | TRBV4-3 | TRBD2 | 15 | TGCGCCAGCAGCCAAAGGGGGCTAGCGGGGGCTGAGCAGTTCTTC | CASSQRGLAGAEQFF
TRBJ2-3 | . | TRBV19 | TRBD2 | 14 | TGTGCCTGTTCACCGGGACTAGTGACAGATACGCAGTATTTT | CACSPGLVTDTQYF
TRBJ2-7 | . | TRBV18 | . | 14 | TGTGCCAGCTCACCCGGTCTAGGCCCCTACGAGCAGTACTTC | CASSPGLGPYEQYF
TRBJ2-5 | . | TRBV7-2 | TRBD1 | 14 | TGTGCCAGCAGCCGGGGACAGCGACAAGAGACCCAGTACTTC | CASSRGQRQETQYF
TRBJ2-7 | . | TRBV27 | . | 14 | TGTGCCAGCAGTTTAGGCTGGGTAGGGAACGAGCAGTACTTC | CASSLGWVGNEQYF
TRBJ1-2 | . | TRBV9 | . | 13 | TGTGCCAGCAGCCAAACAGGGACGAATGGCTACACCTTC | CASSQTGTNGYTF